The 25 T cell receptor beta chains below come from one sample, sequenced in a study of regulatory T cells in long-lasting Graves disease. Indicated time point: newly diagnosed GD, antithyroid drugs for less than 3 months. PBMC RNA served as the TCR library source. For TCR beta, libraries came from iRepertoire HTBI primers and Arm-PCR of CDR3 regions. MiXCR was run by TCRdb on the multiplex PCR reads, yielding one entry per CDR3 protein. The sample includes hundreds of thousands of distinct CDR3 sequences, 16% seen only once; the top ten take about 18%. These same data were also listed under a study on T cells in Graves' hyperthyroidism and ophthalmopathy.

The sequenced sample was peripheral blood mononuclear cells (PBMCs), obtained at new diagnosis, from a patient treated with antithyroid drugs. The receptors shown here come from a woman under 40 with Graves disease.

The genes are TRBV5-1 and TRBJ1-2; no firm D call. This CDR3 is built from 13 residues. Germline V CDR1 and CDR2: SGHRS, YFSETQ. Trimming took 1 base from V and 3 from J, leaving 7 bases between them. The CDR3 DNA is TGCGCCAGCAGCTTGAACCAGTACTATGGCTACACCTTC. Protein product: CASSLNQYYGYTF.

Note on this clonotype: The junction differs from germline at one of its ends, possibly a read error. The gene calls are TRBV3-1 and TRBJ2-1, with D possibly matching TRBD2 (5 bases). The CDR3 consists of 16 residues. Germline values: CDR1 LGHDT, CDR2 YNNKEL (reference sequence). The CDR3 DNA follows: TGTGTCAGCAGCCAAGGAGGTTGGCGGAGATACAATGAGCAGTTCTTC. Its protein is CVSSQGGWRRYNEQFF.

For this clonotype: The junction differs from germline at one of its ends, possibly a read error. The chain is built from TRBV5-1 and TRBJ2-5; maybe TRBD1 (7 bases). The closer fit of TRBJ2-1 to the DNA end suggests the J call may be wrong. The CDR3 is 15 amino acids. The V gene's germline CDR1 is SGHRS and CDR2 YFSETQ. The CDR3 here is CANSLFAGGNNEQFF. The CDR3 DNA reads TGCGCCAACAGCTTGTTCGCAGGGGGGAACAATGAGCAGTTCTTC.

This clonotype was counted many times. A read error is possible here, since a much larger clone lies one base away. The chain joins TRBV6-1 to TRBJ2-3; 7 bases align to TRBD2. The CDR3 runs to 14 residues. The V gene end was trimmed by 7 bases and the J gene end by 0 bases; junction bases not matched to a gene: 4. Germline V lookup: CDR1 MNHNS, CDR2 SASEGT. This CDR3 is CASTFSGSTDTQYF. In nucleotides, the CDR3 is TGTGCCAGCACCTTTAGCGGGAGCACAGATACGCAGTATTTT.

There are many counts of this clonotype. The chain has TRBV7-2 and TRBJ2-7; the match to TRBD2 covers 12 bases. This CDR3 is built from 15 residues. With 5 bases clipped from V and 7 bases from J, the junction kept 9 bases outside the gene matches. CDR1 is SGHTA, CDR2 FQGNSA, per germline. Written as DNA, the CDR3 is TGTGCCAGCAGCCCAAGACTAGCGGGAGTCCGGGAGCAGTACTTC. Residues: CASSPRLAGVREQYF.

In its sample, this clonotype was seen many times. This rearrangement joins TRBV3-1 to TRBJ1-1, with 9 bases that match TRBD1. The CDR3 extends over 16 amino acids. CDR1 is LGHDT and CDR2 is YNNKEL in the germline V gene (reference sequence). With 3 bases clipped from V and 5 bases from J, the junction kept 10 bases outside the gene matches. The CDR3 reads CASSHIRGQGKTEAFF. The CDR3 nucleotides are TGTGCCAGCAGCCACATACGGGGACAGGGAAAGACTGAAGCTTTCTTT.

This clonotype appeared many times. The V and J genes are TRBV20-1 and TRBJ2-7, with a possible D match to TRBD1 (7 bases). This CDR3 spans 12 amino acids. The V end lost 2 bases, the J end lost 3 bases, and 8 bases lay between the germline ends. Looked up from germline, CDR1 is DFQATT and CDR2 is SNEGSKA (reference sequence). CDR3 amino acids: CSARQGGYEQYF. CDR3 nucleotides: TGCAGTGCTAGACAGGGGGGCTACGAGCAGTACTTC.

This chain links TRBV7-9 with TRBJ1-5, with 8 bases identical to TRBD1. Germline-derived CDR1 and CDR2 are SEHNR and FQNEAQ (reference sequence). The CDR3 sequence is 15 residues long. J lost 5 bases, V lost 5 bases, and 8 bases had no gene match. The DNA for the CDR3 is TGTGCCAGCAGCCCGGACAGGGCGGGCCATCAGCCCCAGCATTTT. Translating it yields CASSPDRAGHQPQHF.

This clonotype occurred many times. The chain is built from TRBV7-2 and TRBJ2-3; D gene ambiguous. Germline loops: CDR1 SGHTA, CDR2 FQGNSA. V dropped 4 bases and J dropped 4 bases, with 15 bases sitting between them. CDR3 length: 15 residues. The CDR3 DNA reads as TGTGCCAGCAGCTCCCTGCTAAGTTCTTCAGATACGCAGTATTTT. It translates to CASSSLLSSSDTQYF.

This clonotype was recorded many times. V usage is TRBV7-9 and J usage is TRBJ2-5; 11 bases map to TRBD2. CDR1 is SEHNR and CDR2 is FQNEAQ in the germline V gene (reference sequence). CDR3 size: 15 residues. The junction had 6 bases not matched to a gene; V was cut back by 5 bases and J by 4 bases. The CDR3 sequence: CASSLSLAGVETQYF. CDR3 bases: TGTGCCAGCAGCCTGTCACTAGCGGGAGTAGAGACCCAGTACTTC. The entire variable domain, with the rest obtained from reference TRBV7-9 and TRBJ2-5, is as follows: DTGVSQNPRHKITKRGQNVTFRCDPISEHNRLYWYRQTLGQGPEFLTYFQNEAQLEKSRLLSDRFSAERPKGSFSTLEIQRTEQGDSAMYLCASSLSLAGVETQYFGPGTRLLVL.

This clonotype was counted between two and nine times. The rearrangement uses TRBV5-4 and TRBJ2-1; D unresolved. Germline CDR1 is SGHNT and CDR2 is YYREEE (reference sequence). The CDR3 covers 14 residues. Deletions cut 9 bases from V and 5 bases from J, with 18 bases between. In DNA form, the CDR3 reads TGTGCCACTCGTTTACCCCTTGGGGACAATGAGCAGTTCTTC. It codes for CATRLPLGDNEQFF.

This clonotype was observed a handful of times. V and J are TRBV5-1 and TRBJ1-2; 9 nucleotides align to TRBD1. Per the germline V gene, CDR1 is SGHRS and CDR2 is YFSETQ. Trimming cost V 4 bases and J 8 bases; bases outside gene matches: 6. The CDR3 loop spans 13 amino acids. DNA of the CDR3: TGCGCCAGCAGCCGTACAGGGGGCTGGGGCTACACCTTC. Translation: CASSRTGGWGYTF.

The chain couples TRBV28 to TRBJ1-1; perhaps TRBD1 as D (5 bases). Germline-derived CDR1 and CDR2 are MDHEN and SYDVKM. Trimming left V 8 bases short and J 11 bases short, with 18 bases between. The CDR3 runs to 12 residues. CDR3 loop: CASSSGERKAFF. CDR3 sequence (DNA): TGTGCCAGCTCATCGGGGGAGCGTAAGGCTTTCTTT.

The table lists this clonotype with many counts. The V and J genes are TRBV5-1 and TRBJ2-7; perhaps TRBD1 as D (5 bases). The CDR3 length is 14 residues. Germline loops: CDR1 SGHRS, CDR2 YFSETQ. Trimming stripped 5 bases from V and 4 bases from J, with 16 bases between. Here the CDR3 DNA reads TGCGCCAGCAGTCAAGGACATGGGGTTTACGAGCAGTACTTC. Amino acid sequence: CASSQGHGVYEQYF.

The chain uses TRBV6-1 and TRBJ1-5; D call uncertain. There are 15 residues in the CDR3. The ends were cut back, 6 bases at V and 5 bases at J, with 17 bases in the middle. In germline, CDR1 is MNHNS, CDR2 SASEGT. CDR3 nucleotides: TGTGCCAGCAGGGCCTTCGTGATCACCGATCAGCCCCAGCATTTT. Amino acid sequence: CASRAFVITDQPQHF.

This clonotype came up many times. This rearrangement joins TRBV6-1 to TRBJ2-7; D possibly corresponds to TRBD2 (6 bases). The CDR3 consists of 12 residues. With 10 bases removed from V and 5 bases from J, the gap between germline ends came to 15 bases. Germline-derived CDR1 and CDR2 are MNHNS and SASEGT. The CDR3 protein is CATRGLLHEQYF. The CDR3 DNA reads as TGTGCCACCCGGGGACTCCTCCACGAGCAGTACTTC.

The DNA of the CDR3 is TGTGCCAGCAGTTTAACCGGGACAGGGGGCGCCAGGGGACGAGGCTACACCTTC. This gives the protein CASSLTGTGGARGRGYTF. J is TRBJ1-2 and V is TRBV27; TRBD1 matches at 12 bases. Germline CDR1 is MNHEY and CDR2 is SMNVEV (reference sequence). V gave up 2 bases and J gave up 8 bases; unmatched junction bases: 15. The CDR3 contains 18 residues.

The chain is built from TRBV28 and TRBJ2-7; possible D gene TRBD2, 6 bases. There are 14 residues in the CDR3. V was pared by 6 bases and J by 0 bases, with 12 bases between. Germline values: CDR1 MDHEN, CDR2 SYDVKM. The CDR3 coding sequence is TGTGCCAGCAGGGGGAGCGGGCCCTCCTACGAGCAGTACTTC. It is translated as CASRGSGPSYEQYF.

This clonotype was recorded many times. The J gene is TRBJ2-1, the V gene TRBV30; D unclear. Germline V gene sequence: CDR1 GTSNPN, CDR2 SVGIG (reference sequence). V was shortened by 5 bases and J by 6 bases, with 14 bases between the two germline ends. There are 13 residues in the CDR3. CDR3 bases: TGTGCCTGGTGCGTGGTGTCGGGCAATGAGCAGTTCTTC. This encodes CAWCVVSGNEQFF.

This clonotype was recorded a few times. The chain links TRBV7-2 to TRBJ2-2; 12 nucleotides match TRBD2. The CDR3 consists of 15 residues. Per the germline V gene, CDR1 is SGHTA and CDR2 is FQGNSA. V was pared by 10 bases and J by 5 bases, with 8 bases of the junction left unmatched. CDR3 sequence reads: CATRRLAGGTGELFF. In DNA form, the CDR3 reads TGTGCCACGAGGAGGCTAGCGGGGGGGACCGGGGAGCTGTTTTTT.

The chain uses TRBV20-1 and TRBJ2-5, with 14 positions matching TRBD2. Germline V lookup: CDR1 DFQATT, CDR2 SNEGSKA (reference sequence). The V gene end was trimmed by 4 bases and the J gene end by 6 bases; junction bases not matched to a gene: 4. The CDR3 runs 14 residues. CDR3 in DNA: TGCAGTGCTACCGGGACTAGCGGGAGAAAGACCCAGTACTTC. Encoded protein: CSATGTSGRKTQYF.

In DNA form, the CDR3 reads TGTGCCAGCAGTTTATTCCTGAGTGCAGGGGCATCTGAAGCTTTCTTT. Translation: CASSLFLSAGASEAFF. The chain links TRBV27 to TRBJ1-1; weak D call: TRBD1 (6 bases). V lost 1 base, J lost 6 bases, and 18 bases lay in between. CDR1 and CDR2 (germline): MNHEY, SMNVEV (reference sequence). The CDR3 extends over 16 amino acids.

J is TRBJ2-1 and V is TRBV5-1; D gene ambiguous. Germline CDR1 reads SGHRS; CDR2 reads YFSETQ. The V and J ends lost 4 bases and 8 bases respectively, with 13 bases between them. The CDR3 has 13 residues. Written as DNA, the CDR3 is TGCGCCAGCAGCGTAAGGGCTGGGGATGAGCAGTTCTTC. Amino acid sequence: CASSVRAGDEQFF.

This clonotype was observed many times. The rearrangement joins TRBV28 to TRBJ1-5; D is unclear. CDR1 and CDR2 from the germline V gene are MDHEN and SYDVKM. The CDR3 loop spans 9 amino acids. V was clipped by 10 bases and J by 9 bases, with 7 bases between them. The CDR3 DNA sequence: TGTGCCACGGGATGGCCCCAGCATTTT. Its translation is CATGWPQHF. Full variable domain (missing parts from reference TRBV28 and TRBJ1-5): DVKVTQSSRYLVKRTGEKVFLECVQDMDHENMFWYRQDPGLGLRLIYFSYDVKMKEKGDIPEGYSVSREKKERFSLILESASTNQTSMYLCATGWPQHFGDGTRLSIL.

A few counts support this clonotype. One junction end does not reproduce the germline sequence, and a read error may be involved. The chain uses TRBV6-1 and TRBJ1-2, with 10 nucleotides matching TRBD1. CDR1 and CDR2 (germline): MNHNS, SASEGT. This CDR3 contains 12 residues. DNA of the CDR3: TGTGCCAGCAGCCCTGGGACAGGGGACCGGATGTTC. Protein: CASSPGTGDRMF.